These 27 T cell receptor beta chains were all obtained from the same sample, sequenced in a study of T cell responses to AZD1222 COVID-19 vaccine. The data were produced by immunoSEQ multiplex PCR, yet TCRdb's version contains in-frame clones alone and is incomplete. The table lists around 250,000 clones, over 85% of them singletons. The sample was peripheral blood, taken on day 0 of AZD1222 vaccination. These TCRs come from an adult in good health.

This clone came up a few times. The chain employs TRBV11-2 and TRBJ2-7, with a possible D match to TRBD1 (6 bases). The CDR3 contains 13 residues. V was pared by 0 bases and J by 6 bases, with 9 bases between. Per the germline V gene, CDR1 is SGHAT and CDR2 is FQNNGV. Here the CDR3 reads CASSLDQGREQYF. The CDR3 nucleotides read TGTGCCAGCAGCTTAGATCAGGGGCGCGAGCAGTACTTC.

The CDR3 region has the DNA TGTGCCACCAGCACTAGAGATAGGGGGATGGATACGCAGTATTTT. Its translation is CATSTRDRGMDTQYF. V gene TRBV15 combines with J gene TRBJ2-3; possibly TRBD1 for D (6 bases). V was trimmed by 4 bases and J by 6 bases, leaving 17 bases between them. CDR3 size: 15 residues. CDR1 is LNHNV and CDR2 is YYDKDF in the germline V gene (reference sequence).

J is TRBJ2-7 and V is TRBV28; TRBD1 aligns across 8 bases. CDR3 length equals 14 residues. Trimming removed 6 bases from V and 5 bases from J; junction bases left unmatched: 9. Germline CDR1 MDHEN, CDR2 SYDVKM. In DNA, the CDR3 is TGTGCCAGCAGGCCCGGGACAGGCCCCAACGAGCAGTACTTC. Translated, it gives CASRPGTGPNEQYF.

J is TRBJ2-1 and V is TRBV4-2; TRBD2 matches 11 bases. V was pared by 4 bases and J by 7 bases, with 6 bases of the junction left unmatched. CDR1 is LGHNA, CDR2 YNFKEQ, per germline. The CDR3 consists of 15 residues. CDR3 region: CASSPTSGSRNEQFF. CDR3 DNA sequence: TGTGCCAGCAGCCCCACTAGCGGGAGTAGAAATGAGCAGTTCTTC.

CDR3 nucleotide sequence: TGTGCCAGCAGCCCGCTTACGGGACAGAAACAAGAGACCCAGTACTTC. Translated, it gives CASSPLTGQKQETQYF. This rearrangement joins TRBV6-2 or TRBV6-3 to TRBJ2-5, with 7 nucleotides matching TRBD1. V was clipped by 6 bases and J by 2 bases; unmatched bases: 12. Germline CDR1 and CDR2: MNHEY and SVGEGT. The CDR3 spans 16 residues.

As for this clone: Other DNA variants within this sample encode the same CDR3. The chain carries TRBV27 and TRBJ2-3; 8 bases fit TRBD2. This CDR3 is built from 15 residues. From germline, CDR1 is MNHEY and CDR2 SMNVEV (reference sequence). Unmatched junction bases numbered 0, after V lost 0 bases and J lost 1 base. The CDR3 nucleotides read TGTGCCAGCAGTTTATCGCGGGGGGGCACAGATACGCAGTATTTT. This codes for CASSLSRGGTDTQYF.

To note about this clone: The identical CDR3 is also encoded by other nucleotide sequences in the sample. The chain carries TRBV12-5 and TRBJ1-1, with D unresolved. This CDR3 is built from 13 residues. CDR1 is LGHNT, CDR2 FRNRAP, per germline. V dropped 2 bases and J dropped 2 bases, with 6 bases sitting between them. The CDR3: CASGLSVNTEAFF. CDR3 sequence (DNA): TGTGCTAGTGGTTTGTCGGTTAACACTGAAGCTTTCTTT. The variable domain in full, completed from reference TRBV12-5 and TRBJ1-1, reads DARVTQTPRHKVTEMGQEVTMRCQPILGHNTVFWYRQTMMQGLELLAYFRNRAPLDDSGMPKDRFSAEMPDATLATLKIQPSEPRDSAVYFCASGLSVNTEAFFGQGTRLTVV.

The chain is built from TRBV6-5 and TRBJ1-6; 11 bases are shared with TRBD1. This CDR3 comprises 15 residues. J gave up 9 bases and V 6 bases, and 7 bases lay outside the gene matches. Germline V gene lookup returns CDR1 MNHEY and CDR2 SVGAGI. DNA for the CDR3: TGTGCCAGCAGACTAGGGGGACAGGGGGGTTCACCCCTCCACTTT. The encoded protein is CASRLGGQGGSPLHF.

The V call is TRBV24-1, the J call TRBJ2-1; TRBD2 agrees at 12 bases. Germline trimming cut 3 bases from V and 8 bases from J; bases unmatched to any gene: 7. This CDR3 has 16 amino acids. Germline V gene sequence: CDR1 KGHDR, CDR2 SFDVKD. CDR3 DNA: TGTGCCACCAGTGATCCTAGCGGGAGGGCCGGAGATGAGCAGTTCTTC. Protein sequence: CATSDPSGRAGDEQFF.

This chain uses TRBV7-9 with TRBJ2-1, with 8 bases matching TRBD1. This CDR3 spans 15 amino acids. Germline CDR1 and CDR2: SEHNR and FQNEAQ (reference sequence). V gave up 5 bases and J gave up 4 bases; unmatched junction bases: 7. CDR3 coding DNA: TGTGCCAGCAGCCAGATGGGGACAGGTTACAATGAGCAGTTCTTC. Translating it yields CASSQMGTGYNEQFF.

The J gene is TRBJ1-5, the V gene TRBV6-5; a possible D gene is TRBD1 (5 bases). Trimming shortened V by 11 bases and J by 2 bases, and 10 bases separated the two germline ends. The CDR3 is 12 amino acids. In germline, CDR1 is MNHEY, CDR2 SVGAGI. This CDR3 is CAAGVRNQPQHF. For the CDR3, the DNA is TGTGCCGCGGGGGTTCGCAATCAGCCCCAGCATTTT.

The chain employs TRBV9 and TRBJ2-3; D remains ambiguous. This CDR3 is built from 15 residues. V lost 0 bases and J 1 base, leaving 9 bases between the germline ends. Germline V gene sequence: CDR1 SGDLS, CDR2 YYNGEE. CDR3 in DNA: TGTGCCAGCAGCGTAGAAATCCGGGGCACAGATACGCAGTATTTT. Translation gives CASSVEIRGTDTQYF. Drawing the rest from reference TRBV9 and TRBJ2-3, the complete variable domain is DSGVTQTPKHLITATGQRVTLRCSPRSGDLSVYWYQQSLDQGLQFLIQYYNGEERAKGNILERFSAQQFPDLHSELNLSSLELGDSALYFCASSVEIRGTDTQYFGPGTRLTVL.

The chain uses TRBV4-2 and TRBJ2-2; the D gene is possibly TRBD2 (6 bases). Germline CDR1 LGHNA, CDR2 YNFKEQ. The CDR3 runs 16 residues. V was pared by 5 bases and J by 2 bases, with 15 bases between. The CDR3 reads CASSREASVNTGELFF. The CDR3 DNA sequence: TGTGCCAGCAGCAGAGAGGCTAGCGTAAACACCGGGGAGCTGTTTTTT.

The V gene is TRBV7-9, the J gene TRBJ2-7; D possibly corresponds to TRBD1 (5 bases). Trimming cost V 4 bases and J 3 bases, with 10 bases left between them. The V gene's germline CDR1 is SEHNR and CDR2 FQNEAQ (reference sequence). The CDR3 consists of 13 residues. Here the CDR3 reads CASSSRQIYEQYF. The CDR3 nucleotides read TGTGCCAGCAGCTCCCGACAGATCTACGAGCAGTACTTC. Variable domain in full (rest from reference TRBV7-9 and TRBJ2-7): DTGVSQNPRHKITKRGQNVTFRCDPISEHNRLYWYRQTLGQGPEFLTYFQNEAQLEKSRLLSDRFSAERPKGSFSTLEIQRTEQGDSAMYLCASSSRQIYEQYFGPGTRLTVT.

The chain joins TRBV5-6 to TRBJ2-7; either TRBD1 or TRBD2 may supply D (5 bases each). Per the germline V gene, CDR1 is SGHDT and CDR2 is YYEEEE. The CDR3 loop spans 17 amino acids. V lost 4 bases to trimming and J lost 0 bases, with 20 bases between them. CDR3 protein: CASSPWGGLSSSYEQYF. CDR3 nucleotide sequence: TGTGCCAGCAGCCCTTGGGGCGGACTGTCGAGCTCCTACGAGCAGTACTTC.

The V gene is TRBV7-9, the J gene TRBJ1-1, with D unclear. The CDR3 is 12 amino acids. Trimming took 1 base from V and 7 from J, leaving 7 bases between them. From germline, CDR1 is SEHNR and CDR2 FQNEAQ (reference sequence). The CDR3 DNA reads as TGTGCCAGCAGCTTAGTAACAGTTGAAGCTTTCTTT. It encodes CASSLVTVEAFF.

The sample holds a few counts of this clone. J is TRBJ1-5 and V is TRBV2; unclear D gene. The germline CDR1 and CDR2 sequences are SNHLY and FYNNEI. Trimming left V 6 bases short and J 4 bases short, with 10 bases between. The CDR3 totals 13 residues. CDR3 residues: CASSLWANQPQHF. CDR3 coding DNA: TGTGCCAGCAGCCTTTGGGCGAATCAGCCCCAGCATTTT.

The chain has TRBV2 and TRBJ1-1; 8 positions match TRBD1. J gave up 8 bases and V 8 bases, and 7 bases lay outside the gene matches. The germline CDR1 and CDR2 sequences are SNHLY and FYNNEI. The CDR3 runs to 12 residues. DNA of the CDR3: TGTGCCAGCCAAAACAGGGGGTTAGAAGCTTTCTTT. This translates into CASQNRGLEAFF.

V is TRBV5-1 and J is TRBJ1-5, with D unresolved. From germline, CDR1 is SGHRS and CDR2 YFSETQ. V lost 1 base to trimming and J lost 4 bases, with 6 bases between them. The CDR3 length is 13 residues. Here the CDR3 reads CASSLSANQPQHF. CDR3 nucleotide sequence: TGCGCCAGCAGCTTGTCGGCGAATCAGCCCCAGCATTTT.

J is TRBJ1-5 and V is TRBV6-5; no reliable D call. The germline V gene has CDR1 MNHEY and CDR2 SVGAGI. Trimming shortened V by 7 bases and J by 3 bases, and 10 bases separated the two germline ends. The CDR3 sequence is 13 residues long. CDR3 nucleotide sequence: TGTGCCAGCAAAGCCGCGAACAATCAGCCCCAGCATTTT. Encoded protein: CASKAANNQPQHF.

The chain combines TRBV6-6 with TRBJ1-1; TRBD1 matches 8 bases. V trimming: 4 bases; J trimming: 8 bases; junction bases outside the gene matches: 6. CDR1 is MNHNY and CDR2 is SVGAGI in the germline V gene (reference sequence). The CDR3 is 13 amino acids. The CDR3 DNA sequence: TGTGCCAGCAGTTTAACAGGGGGGCCCGAAGCTTTCTTT. This encodes CASSLTGGPEAFF.

This clone was recorded a few times. The chain combines TRBV6-5 with TRBJ2-7; tentative D call: TRBD1 (6 bases). V was pared by 9 bases and J by 0 bases, with 12 bases between. This CDR3 has 13 amino acids. CDR1 and CDR2 (germline): MNHEY, SVGAGI. Here the CDR3 DNA reads TGTGCCAGTCATAGGGACACCTCCTACGAGCAGTACTTC. It yields the protein CASHRDTSYEQYF.

V gene TRBV28 combines with J gene TRBJ1-1, with D possibly matching TRBD1 (5 bases). The CDR3 consists of 15 residues. Looked up from germline, CDR1 is MDHEN and CDR2 is SYDVKM. Trimming pared 6 bases from V and 1 base from J, leaving 15 bases between. This CDR3 reads CASSPGARANTEAFF. CDR3 coding DNA: TGTGCCAGCAGCCCCGGGGCCAGGGCGAACACTGAAGCTTTCTTT.

The chain has TRBV7-3 and TRBJ2-7, with 8 bases identical to TRBD1. The trim removed 5 bases at V and 6 bases at J, leaving 3 bases unmatched. Germline V CDR1 and CDR2: SGHTA, FQGTGA. There are 12 residues in the CDR3. As DNA, the CDR3 is TGTGCCAGCAGCGGACAGGGCGGCGAGCAGTACTTC. Translated: CASSGQGGEQYF.

V is TRBV28 and J is TRBJ1-1, with TRBD1 matching over 7 bases. Trimming took 5 bases from V and 1 from J; bases not matched to a gene: 7. The CDR3 is 15 residues long. Germline V gives CDR1 MDHEN, CDR2 SYDVKM. CDR3 residues: CASSPPGGKNTEAFF. Here the CDR3 DNA reads TGTGCCAGCAGTCCCCCAGGGGGGAAGAACACTGAAGCTTTCTTT.

The chain carries TRBV28 and TRBJ1-1; D not certain. Germline CDR1 and CDR2: MDHEN and SYDVKM. V was shortened by 1 base and J by 5 bases, with 11 bases between the two germline ends. The CDR3 has 14 amino acids. CDR3 sequence reads: CASSLLAPRTEAFF. The CDR3 nucleotides read TGTGCCAGCAGTTTATTGGCTCCCAGGACTGAAGCTTTCTTT.

V usage is TRBV15 and J usage is TRBJ1-2; TRBD1 aligns across 10 bases. V trimming: 9 bases; J trimming: 1 base; junction bases outside the gene matches: 2. This CDR3 comprises 13 residues. CDR1 is LNHNV, CDR2 YYDKDF, per germline (reference sequence). DNA for the CDR3: TGTGCCACGGGGACAGGGGTTAACTATGGCTACACCTTC. This translates into CATGTGVNYGYTF.